This entry lists 29 T cell receptor beta chains sequenced from one sample in a study of T-cell reconstitution after alpha-beta-depleted transplantation in children (dated by TCRdb to between 2015 and 2016). Library preparation used PCR. TCRdb records Illumina HiSeq 2500 as the sequencer. To normalize quantification of the TCRbeta repertoire, the TCR libraries were built with molecular barcoding that relied on unique molecular identifiers. Clones were called with MiXCR by TCRdb after fastp trimmed the public reads at Q25, and only in-frame beta chains were retained. Rows are combined by CDR3 protein, so each entry shows the most common genes and DNA. Recorded for this sample are around 370,000 distinct CDR3 sequences; 15% to 20% of them occurred a single time. Jointly, the top ten make up 35% to 50% of the sample. The label giving this sample's treatment or condition can be read as: allogeneic hematopoietic cell transplantation with graft depleted of TCRalphabeta T cells and CD19 B cells.

Sample: PBMCs, mostly from graft donor cells, taken 360 days after TCRalphabeta/CD19-depleted stem cell transplant. These receptors were taken from a male patient aged 2-9 years who had a stem cell transplant for acute lymphoblastic leukemia, so the T cells may come from the graft donor.

This chain uses TRBV12-3 or TRBV12-4 with TRBJ2-1; 7 bases line up with TRBD2. The CDR3 extends over 16 amino acids. The junction had 14 bases not matched to a gene; V was cut back by 5 bases and J by 7 bases. DNA of the CDR3: TGTGCCAGCAGTCCTTTAGCGGGTCAATCGGGGAATGAGCAGTTCTTC. It is translated as CASSPLAGQSGNEQFF.

This clonotype was observed at least ten times. The gene calls are TRBV9 and TRBJ2-1; D may be TRBD2 (6 bases). Germline lookup yields CDR1 SGDLS and CDR2 YYNGEE. This CDR3 is 15 amino acids long. V dropped 4 bases and J dropped 1 base, with 12 bases sitting between them. This chain's CDR3 is CASSFGTVSYNEQFF. CDR3 in DNA: TGTGCCAGCAGCTTCGGGACTGTTTCCTACAATGAGCAGTTCTTC.

This clonotype was seen many times. The chain couples TRBV12-3 or TRBV12-4 to TRBJ2-4; no clear D gene. The CDR3 is 15 residues long. Trimming removed 5 bases from V and 1 base from J, with 12 bases in between. The CDR3 is CASSSFGSAKNIQYF. In DNA, the CDR3 is TGTGCCAGCAGTAGCTTCGGGTCCGCCAAAAACATTCAGTACTTC.

The chain joins TRBV4-1 to TRBJ2-2, with D tentatively TRBD1 (6 bases). Germline V gives CDR1 MGHRA, CDR2 YSYEKL. This CDR3 has 15 amino acids. V was shortened by 3 bases and J by 9 bases, with 17 bases between the two germline ends. CDR3 in amino acids: CASSQGHPTNRELFF. The CDR3 DNA reads TGCGCCAGCAGCCAGGGACATCCCACGAACCGGGAGCTGTTTTTT.

This clonotype was counted ten times or more. The rearrangement links TRBV5-1 to TRBJ2-1; 9 positions agree with TRBD1. This CDR3 spans 14 amino acids. Per germline, CDR1 SGHRS and CDR2 YFSETQ. With 4 bases clipped from V and 8 bases from J, the junction kept 7 bases outside the gene matches. CDR3 region: CASSKGQGRDEQFF. For the CDR3, the DNA is TGCGCCAGCAGCAAGGGACAGGGTCGAGATGAGCAGTTCTTC.

V gene TRBV5-1 combines with J gene TRBJ2-2, with D uncertain. Trimming shortened V by 4 bases and J by 5 bases, and 12 bases separated the two germline ends. Germline-derived CDR1 and CDR2 are SGHRS and YFSETQ. This CDR3 is built from 14 residues. CDR3 sequence: CASSPTKGTGELFF. The CDR3 nucleotides are TGCGCCAGCAGCCCTACTAAGGGAACCGGGGAGCTGTTTTTT.

This clonotype was recorded a few times. J is TRBJ2-7 and V is TRBV29-1; D possibly corresponds to TRBD1 (5 bases). Germline loops: CDR1 SQVTM, CDR2 ANQGSEA. Trimming cost V 0 bases and J 6 bases, with 9 bases left between them. This CDR3 region has 12 residues. This CDR3 reads CSVEDWGGEQYF. The CDR3 DNA follows: TGCAGCGTTGAAGACTGGGGCGGCGAGCAGTACTTC.

This clonotype showed up just a few times. The genes are TRBV5-1 and TRBJ2-2, with D possibly matching TRBD1 (5 bases). This CDR3 has 13 residues. Deletions cut 7 bases from V and 1 base from J, with 8 bases between. Germline CDR1 SGHRS, CDR2 YFSETQ. The CDR3 loop is CASSTGNTGELFF. CDR3 DNA: TGCGCCAGCTCTACAGGGAACACCGGGGAGCTGTTTTTT. Supplemented by reference TRBV5-1 and TRBJ2-2, the full variable domain reads KAGVTQTPRYLIKTRGQQVTLSCSPISGHRSVSWYQQTPGQGLQFLFEYFSETQRNKGNFPGRFSGRQFSNSRSEMNVSTLELGDSALYLCASSTGNTGELFFGEGSRLTVL.

This clonotype showed up just a few times. The chain joins TRBV20-1 to TRBJ2-6, with a possible D match to TRBD2 (6 bases). CDR1 is DFQATT and CDR2 is SNEGSKA in the germline V gene (reference sequence). Trimming removed 1 base from V and 0 bases from J, with 10 bases in between. The CDR3 loop spans 16 amino acids. CDR3 in amino acids: CSARAGGSSGANVLTF. CDR3 nucleotides: TGCAGTGCTAGAGCTGGAGGGAGCTCTGGGGCCAACGTCCTGACTTTC.

This chain joins TRBV29-1 and TRBJ1-1; tentative D call: TRBD1 (6 bases). The germline gives CDR1 SQVTM, CDR2 ANQGSEA. The CDR3 extends over 13 amino acids. V was shortened by 4 bases and J by 3 bases, with 12 bases between the two germline ends. Written as DNA, the CDR3 is TGCAGCGTTGTCGGACAGCGTGACACTGAAGCTTTCTTT. Protein: CSVVGQRDTEAFF.

This clonotype was seen only a few times. The V gene is TRBV30, the J gene TRBJ2-1, with TRBD2 matching over 10 bases. There are 14 residues in the CDR3. J lost 7 bases, V lost 8 bases, and 11 bases had no gene match. Germline loops: CDR1 GTSNPN, CDR2 SVGIG (reference sequence). CDR3 residues: CAGYPSGSLNEQFF. DNA of the CDR3: TGTGCCGGATACCCTAGCGGGAGTCTTAATGAGCAGTTCTTC.

This clonotype came up a few times. V gene TRBV28 combines with J gene TRBJ2-1, with 12 bases matching TRBD1. With 4 bases clipped from V and 5 bases from J, the junction kept 15 bases outside the gene matches. The CDR3 spans 19 residues. Germline-derived CDR1 and CDR2 are MDHEN and SYDVKM. The CDR3 loop reads CASSSPGQGALNLDNEQFF. CDR3 in DNA: TGTGCCAGCAGTTCGCCGGGACAGGGGGCACTAAATCTAGACAATGAGCAGTTCTTC.

In its sample, this clonotype was seen once. The chain carries TRBV12-3 or TRBV12-4 and TRBJ2-1; D might be TRBD2 (6 bases). The CDR3 has 17 amino acids. Trimming left V 3 bases short and J 2 bases short, with 17 bases between. The CDR3 DNA is TGTGCCAGCAGTTTCGAGCTAGCGACCCATACCTACAATGAGCAGTTCTTC. Amino acid sequence: CASSFELATHTYNEQFF.

The genes are TRBV28 and TRBJ2-6; no definite D call. Germline V gene lookup returns CDR1 MDHEN and CDR2 SYDVKM. This CDR3 region has 15 residues. V dropped 6 bases and J dropped 4 bases, with 13 bases sitting between them. The DNA of the CDR3 is TGTGCCAGCAGGCGGTGGAACGTCGGGGCCAACGTCCTGACTTTC. It encodes CASRRWNVGANVLTF.

About this clonotype itself: A much more abundant neighbour one base away suggests this may be a read error. The CDR3 ends on some other residue instead of the conserved phenylalanine or tryptophan, so this is likely a read error. V gene TRBV4-3 combines with J gene TRBJ2-1; 7 bases line up with TRBD2. Germline loops: CDR1 LGHNA, CDR2 YSLEER. V shed 4 bases, J shed 6 bases, and the junction held 9 bases outside the gene matches. The CDR3 consists of 15 residues. The chain's CDR3 is CASSRPGGSPNEQFL. The CDR3 DNA reads as TGCGCCAGCAGCCGACCAGGCGGGAGTCCCAATGAGCAGTTCCTC.

This clonotype occurred many times. V and J are TRBV30 and TRBJ1-2; 8 bases match TRBD1. After removal of 1 base from V and 7 bases from J, the junction contained 2 bases not matched to a gene. Germline CDR1 and CDR2: GTSNPN and SVGIG (reference sequence). The CDR3 is 12 amino acids. The CDR3 DNA reads TGTGCCTGGAGTGGGACAGGGTCTGGCTACACCTTC. The encoded protein is CAWSGTGSGYTF.

The V gene is TRBV28, the J gene TRBJ2-3, with D unclear. Trimming cost V 3 bases and J 7 bases, with 11 bases left between them. Germline CDR1 is MDHEN and CDR2 is SYDVKM. This CDR3 has 13 amino acids. CDR3 loop: CASSFLGSYTQYF. CDR3 in DNA: TGTGCCAGCAGTTTTTTGGGGTCATATACGCAGTATTTT.

The rearrangement uses TRBV5-4 and TRBJ2-3, with D unresolved. CDR3 size: 13 residues. CDR1 is SGHNT and CDR2 is YYREEE in the germline V gene (reference sequence). Deletions cut 2 bases from V and 4 bases from J, with 8 bases between. Here the CDR3 reads CASSLGQADTQYF. Here the CDR3 DNA reads TGTGCCAGCAGCTTAGGCCAAGCAGATACGCAGTATTTT.

This clonotype showed up just a few times. V is TRBV4-2 and J is TRBJ2-2, with 16 positions matching TRBD2. Per germline, CDR1 LGHNA and CDR2 YNFKEQ. V was clipped by 4 bases and J by 3 bases; unmatched bases: 8. The CDR3 is 19 residues long. CDR3 region: CASSPQGLAGGPDTGELFF. CDR3 DNA: TGTGCCAGCAGCCCCCAGGGACTAGCGGGAGGGCCGGACACCGGGGAGCTGTTTTTT.

This clonotype was seen repeatedly, ten times or more. The chain is built from TRBV6-5 and TRBJ1-6; D may be TRBD1 (6 bases). Germline values: CDR1 MNHEY, CDR2 SVGAGI. The CDR3 extends over 15 amino acids. The ends were cut back, 7 bases at V and 7 bases at J, with 17 bases in the middle. CDR3 amino acids: CASNHGQRDNSPLHF. The CDR3 nucleotides read TGTGCCAGCAATCATGGACAGCGAGACAATTCACCCCTCCACTTT.

The rearrangement joins TRBV20-1 to TRBJ1-2; TRBD1 matches 8 bases. V dropped 5 bases and J dropped 2; count of bases not matched to a gene: 1. Germline values: CDR1 DFQATT, CDR2 SNEGSKA (reference sequence). CDR3 length: 12 residues. CDR3 sequence: CSAWTGNYGYTF. The CDR3, as DNA: TGCAGTGCTTGGACAGGGAACTATGGCTACACCTTC.

There are a few counts of this clonotype. J is TRBJ1-6 and V is TRBV10-3; tentatively, D is TRBD1 (6 bases). Germline-derived CDR1 and CDR2 are ENHRY and SYGVKD. This CDR3 is 15 amino acids long. V was pared by 3 bases and J by 10 bases, with 16 bases between. The CDR3 DNA reads TGTGCCATCAGTGACCACAGGGTTTTCGGGTCACCCCTCCACTTT. Translation gives CAISDHRVFGSPLHF.

The chain joins TRBV6-2 or TRBV6-3 to TRBJ2-2, with D unresolved. V was pared by 6 bases and J by 7 bases, with 9 bases between. The CDR3 consists of 12 residues. Germline CDR1 is MNHEY and CDR2 is SVGEGT. The CDR3, as DNA: TGTGCCAGCAGCCAGGTGGGCGGGGAGCTGTTTTTT. Translating gives CASSQVGGELFF.

This clonotype has only a few counts. The chain employs TRBV4-2 and TRBJ2-7, with D perhaps TRBD2 (5 bases). Per the germline V gene, CDR1 is LGHNA and CDR2 is YNFKEQ. This CDR3 is built from 13 residues. V was trimmed by 0 bases and J by 7 bases, leaving 10 bases between them. CDR3 protein: CASSQDRGLEQYF. DNA for the CDR3: TGTGCCAGCAGCCAAGATCGAGGGCTGGAGCAGTACTTC.

The rearrangement uses TRBV6-2 or TRBV6-3 and TRBJ2-5, with a weak D call TRBD1 (5 bases). The CDR3 runs to 16 residues. Trimming shortened V by 5 bases and J by 0 bases, and 16 bases separated the two germline ends. From germline, CDR1 is MNHEY and CDR2 SVGEGT. Here the CDR3 reads CASSGQGSRYQETQYF. In DNA, the CDR3 is TGTGCCAGCAGTGGGCAGGGATCCCGGTACCAAGAGACCCAGTACTTC.

This chain uses TRBV10-3 with TRBJ2-1; D uncertain. Germline V gene sequence: CDR1 ENHRY, CDR2 SYGVKD. CDR3 length: 11 amino acids. With 4 bases removed from V and 4 bases from J, the gap between germline ends came to 2 bases. The CDR3 reads CAISAYNEQFF. CDR3 nucleotides: TGTGCCATCAGTGCGTACAATGAGCAGTTCTTC.

CDR3: CASFLETQYF. CDR3 coding DNA: TGTGCCAGCTTCCTAGAGACCCAGTACTTC. The gene calls are TRBV2 and TRBJ2-5; D is unresolved. Germline lookup yields CDR1 SNHLY and CDR2 FYNNEI. V was cut by 8 bases and J by 4 bases, with 5 bases left in between. This CDR3 has 10 amino acids.

The chain couples TRBV2 to TRBJ2-2; D call uncertain. Germline values: CDR1 SNHLY, CDR2 FYNNEI. This CDR3 spans 16 amino acids. V was trimmed by 3 bases and J by 6 bases, leaving 17 bases between them. This CDR3 is CASSELWGYSAGELFF. The CDR3 nucleotides read TGTGCCAGCAGTGAGTTATGGGGTTACAGCGCCGGGGAGCTGTTTTTT.

This clonotype was observed a few times. The genes are TRBV30 and TRBJ2-5, with 7 bases identical to TRBD1. The germline gives CDR1 GTSNPN, CDR2 SVGIG (reference sequence). The V gene end was trimmed by 1 base and the J gene end by 0 bases; junction bases not matched to a gene: 2. CDR3 length: 14 amino acids. The CDR3 is CAWSGDRDQETQYF. The CDR3 nucleotides are TGTGCCTGGAGTGGTGACAGGGACCAAGAGACCCAGTACTTC.